The next 31 T cell receptor beta chains were all read from a single sample in a study of long-term antiretroviral therapy in people with HIV. Version v3.0 of the immunoSEQ assay ran at survey level. The table came from immunoSEQ multiplex PCR; TCRdb's copy has only in-frame clones and leaves some out. The sample shows more than 15,000 clones, more than 65% of them seen only once. The sample in question was unsorted PBMCs, obtained at the start of antiretroviral therapy. The receptors were sampled from a man aged 25-40 years with HIV.

In its sample, this clone is medium-sized (0.01 to 0.1%). The chain is built from TRBV7-9 and TRBJ1-3; maybe TRBD1 (5 bases). The CDR3 contains 16 residues. V was shortened by 1 base and J by 0 bases, with 10 bases between the two germline ends. Germline-derived CDR1 and CDR2 are SEHNR and FQNEAQ (reference sequence). The CDR3 spells CASSLGDGDSGNTIYF. The CDR3 DNA is TGTGCCAGCAGCTTAGGGGACGGTGACTCTGGAAACACCATATATTTT.

The V gene is TRBV19, the J gene TRBJ1-2; possibly TRBD1 for D (6 bases). There are 14 residues in the CDR3. The germline CDR1 and CDR2 sequences are LNHDA and SQIVND (reference sequence). Trimming shortened V by 4 bases and J by 0 bases, and 9 bases separated the two germline ends. The CDR3 nucleotides read TGTGCCAGTAGTAGGGACACTACTAACTATGGCTACACCTTC. Translated, it gives CASSRDTTNYGYTF.

In this sample, this clone turned up a few times. The chain recombines TRBV30 with TRBJ1-1; D remains unclear. Trimming removed 5 bases from V and 2 bases from J, with 6 bases in between. From germline, CDR1 is GTSNPN and CDR2 SVGIG (reference sequence). The CDR3 consists of 11 residues. CDR3: CAWLVNTEAFF. The CDR3, as DNA: TGTGCCTGGTTGGTTAACACTGAAGCTTTCTTT.

The chain recombines TRBV14 with TRBJ1-1; possibly TRBD1 for D (6 bases). The germline CDR1 and CDR2 sequences are SGHDN and FVKESK. Trimming shortened V by 3 bases and J by 4 bases, and 12 bases separated the two germline ends. There are 14 residues in the CDR3. In DNA form, the CDR3 reads TGTGCCAGCAGCCAGCAGGGGATGAGCACTGAAGCTTTCTTT. It codes for CASSQQGMSTEAFF.

The chain has TRBV28 and TRBJ1-1; tentative D call: TRBD1 (6 bases). Trimming shortened V by 3 bases and J by 1 base, and 9 bases separated the two germline ends. The CDR3 sequence is 14 residues long. Germline loops: CDR1 MDHEN, CDR2 SYDVKM. The CDR3 region is CASSLPGQNTEAFF. The CDR3 nucleotides are TGTGCCAGCAGTTTGCCGGGACAGAACACTGAAGCTTTCTTT.

The V and J genes are TRBV18 and TRBJ1-1, with TRBD1 matching over 9 bases. Trimming took 4 bases from V and 1 from J; bases not matched to a gene: 7. CDR3 length: 16 amino acids. CDR1 is KGHSH, CDR2 LQKENI, per germline. The CDR3 loop is CASSHSRTGENTEAFF. The CDR3 DNA reads as TGTGCCAGCTCACACTCACGGACAGGGGAGAACACTGAAGCTTTCTTT.

This clone was picked up one time. V gene TRBV28 combines with J gene TRBJ1-1; D gene unclear. CDR1 MDHEN and CDR2 SYDVKM come from the germline V gene. The CDR3 contains 14 residues. Trimming removed 1 base from V and 0 bases from J, with 6 bases in between. In DNA form, the CDR3 reads TGTGCCAGCAGTTTATTGCAGGTGAACACTGAAGCTTTCTTT. This translates into CASSLLQVNTEAFF.

This clone occurred a few times. Here the CDR3 reads CAWSGLAGYNEQFF. CDR3 in DNA: TGTGCCTGGAGTGGCCTAGCGGGGTACAATGAGCAGTTCTTC. The chain is built from TRBV30 and TRBJ2-1; 9 nucleotides match TRBD2. Losses at the gene ends were 1 base for V and 4 bases for J; bases not matched to a gene: 2. The germline CDR1 and CDR2 sequences are GTSNPN and SVGIG (reference sequence). The CDR3 loop spans 14 amino acids.

The chain uses TRBV6-6 and TRBJ2-3; tentatively, D is TRBD1 (6 bases). V dropped 6 bases and J dropped 1 base, with 8 bases sitting between them. The CDR3 contains 13 residues. Germline lookup yields CDR1 MNHNY and CDR2 SVGAGI (reference sequence). DNA for the CDR3: TGTGCCAGCAGCTGGACAGGCACAGATACGCAGTATTTT. Encoded protein: CASSWTGTDTQYF.

The genes are TRBV7-2 and TRBJ2-7; possible D gene TRBD2, 7 bases. The germline CDR1 and CDR2 sequences are SGHTA and FQGNSA. The CDR3 has 14 amino acids. Trimming pared 5 bases from V and 4 bases from J, leaving 15 bases between. Here the CDR3 DNA reads TGTGCCAGCAGCCTCTTTGGGGGGGCTTACGAGCAGTACTTC. It yields the protein CASSLFGGAYEQYF.

This clone was seen once. The rearrangement links TRBV5-1 to TRBJ2-7; the match to TRBD1 covers 9 bases. This CDR3 contains 15 residues. Germline CDR1 reads SGHRS; CDR2 reads YFSETQ. Unmatched junction bases numbered 11, after V lost 4 bases and J lost 6 bases. The CDR3 loop is CASSQAGTGRVEQYF. As DNA, the CDR3 is TGCGCCAGCAGCCAAGCCGGGACAGGGAGAGTCGAGCAGTACTTC.

The CDR3 DNA sequence: TGCAGCGTTGAAGGGGAAGGGGGAGCCACAGATACGCAGTATTTT. Protein: CSVEGEGGATDTQYF. The rearrangement joins TRBV29-1 to TRBJ2-3; TRBD1 is a possible D gene (6 bases). CDR1 is SQVTM, CDR2 ANQGSEA, per germline. This CDR3 has 15 amino acids. V lost 1 base and J 2 bases, leaving 13 bases between the germline ends.

The rearrangement uses TRBV21-1 and TRBJ1-6. TRBV21-1 is a pseudogene segment. The CDR3 consists of 18 residues. This CDR3 is CASSRSREYFSYNSPLHF. The CDR3 nucleotides read TGTGCCAGCAGCAGAAGCAGGGAGTACTTCTCCTATAATTCACCCCTCCACTTT.

This clone was seen a handful of times. The J gene is TRBJ1-5, the V gene TRBV30, with 8 bases fitting TRBD1. There are 15 residues in the CDR3. V shed 0 bases and J 5 bases; nucleotides not matched to a gene: 6. CDR1 is GTSNPN, CDR2 SVGIG, per germline (reference sequence). The DNA for the CDR3 is TGTGCCTGGAGTGTTCGGGGACAGGCCTATCAGCCCCAGCATTTT. Its translation is CAWSVRGQAYQPQHF.

The chain employs TRBV4-1 and TRBJ1-2; D is undetermined. V lost 0 bases to trimming and J lost 2 bases, with 7 bases between them. From germline, CDR1 is MGHRA and CDR2 YSYEKL. The CDR3 has 14 amino acids. The CDR3 sequence is CASSQDAGNYGYTF. The CDR3 coding sequence is TGCGCCAGCAGCCAAGACGCTGGGAACTATGGCTACACCTTC.

The table lists this clone with a few counts. J is TRBJ1-3 and V is TRBV18, with 10 bases matching TRBD1. The junction had 10 bases not matched to a gene; V was cut back by 3 bases and J by 8 bases. Germline V lookup: CDR1 KGHSH, CDR2 LQKENI. This CDR3 has 16 amino acids. The CDR3 sequence is CASSPTTRQGADTIYF. The CDR3 coding sequence is TGTGCCAGCTCACCGACCACCAGACAGGGGGCAGACACCATATATTTT.

A few counts support this clone. The J gene is TRBJ1-1, the V gene TRBV19; maybe TRBD1 (5 bases). Germline CDR1 LNHDA, CDR2 SQIVND (reference sequence). V lost 4 bases, J lost 5 bases, and 14 bases lay in between. The CDR3 extends over 14 amino acids. The CDR3 protein is CASSSTGPWTEAFF. The CDR3 nucleotides are TGTGCCAGTAGTAGCACAGGACCATGGACTGAAGCTTTCTTT.

This clone was detected once. This chain links TRBV11-2 with TRBJ2-4; TRBD1 aligns across 11 bases. V was pared by 5 bases and J by 5 bases, with 8 bases of the junction left unmatched. Germline V CDR1 and CDR2: SGHAT, FQNNGV. CDR3 length: 16 residues. The CDR3 loop is CASSPKRGQGENIQYF. CDR3 DNA: TGTGCCAGCAGCCCCAAGCGGGGACAGGGGGAAAACATTCAGTACTTC.

V gene TRBV25-1 combines with J gene TRBJ1-5; a possible D gene is TRBD1 (5 bases). This CDR3 contains 13 residues. The germline CDR1 and CDR2 sequences are MGHDK and SYGVNS. V was clipped by 1 base and J by 5 bases, with 6 bases between them. In DNA form, the CDR3 reads TGTGCCAGCAGTGAATCAGGGTATCAGCCCCAGCATTTT. Encoded protein: CASSESGYQPQHF.

The genes are TRBV19 and TRBJ1-6; 9 positions agree with TRBD1. CDR1 is LNHDA, CDR2 SQIVND, per germline (reference sequence). The CDR3 has 15 residues. J was trimmed by 9 bases and V by 5 bases; bases with no gene match: 8. CDR3 region: CASSPTGGSVSPLHF. In DNA, the CDR3 is TGTGCCAGTAGTCCAACAGGGGGCTCGGTTTCACCCCTCCACTTT.

The J gene is TRBJ2-4, the V gene TRBV11-3; a possible D gene is TRBD1 (5 bases). With 1 base removed from V and 7 bases from J, the gap between germline ends came to 8 bases. CDR3 length equals 13 residues. Germline lookup yields CDR1 SGHNT and CDR2 YENEEA. The CDR3 DNA follows: TGTGCCAGCAGCTTAGGGGGCCCGAACATTCAGTACTTC. Translating it yields CASSLGGPNIQYF.

This chain links TRBV7-9 with TRBJ2-1; D gene uncertain. CDR1 is SEHNR, CDR2 FQNEAQ, per germline (reference sequence). This CDR3 has 12 amino acids. V lost 5 bases to trimming and J lost 7 bases, with 9 bases between them. CDR3 sequence reads: CASSTRGNEQFF. In DNA, the CDR3 is TGTGCCAGCAGCACCCGCGGAAATGAGCAGTTCTTC.

This clone came up once. The chain combines TRBV5-1 with TRBJ2-2; tentative D call: TRBD2 (5 bases). The CDR3 covers 16 residues. The germline V gene has CDR1 SGHRS and CDR2 YFSETQ. With 4 bases removed from V and 7 bases from J, the gap between germline ends came to 20 bases. The CDR3 coding sequence is TGCGCCAGCAGCATCTTGACTCGCCGGGGTGACGGGGAGCTGTTTTTT. Amino acids: CASSILTRRGDGELFF.

V gene TRBV2 combines with J gene TRBJ1-1; D is possibly TRBD1 (5 bases). Trimming cost V 2 bases and J 4 bases, with 23 bases left between them. CDR1 SNHLY and CDR2 FYNNEI come from the germline V gene. The CDR3 sequence is 18 residues long. In DNA form, the CDR3 reads TGTGCCAGCAGTGAACCCGATGAGATGACAGCTATGGGCACTGAAGCTTTCTTT. Translation gives CASSEPDEMTAMGTEAFF.

Only a few counts were recorded for this clone. This rearrangement joins TRBV28 to TRBJ1-5; 8 bases are shared with TRBD1. The CDR3 spans 14 residues. The germline V gene has CDR1 MDHEN and CDR2 SYDVKM. J gave up 6 bases and V 7 bases, and 8 bases lay outside the gene matches. The CDR3 DNA reads TGTGCCAGCACCTATCGGACAGGGACTCAGCCCCAGCATTTT. This codes for CASTYRTGTQPQHF. Full variable domain (outside the CDR3, taken from reference TRBV28 and TRBJ1-5): DVKVTQSSRYLVKRTGEKVFLECVQDMDHENMFWYRQDPGLGLRLIYFSYDVKMKEKGDIPEGYSVSREKKERFSLILESASTNQTSMYLCASTYRTGTQPQHFGDGTRLSIL.

This rearrangement joins TRBV15 to TRBJ1-1; TRBD1 agrees at 7 bases. CDR3 length: 15 amino acids. Germline values: CDR1 LNHNV, CDR2 YYDKDF (reference sequence). V gave up 6 bases and J gave up 4 bases; unmatched junction bases: 11. The CDR3 sequence is CATSHGTAPSTEAFF. The CDR3 DNA sequence: TGTGCCACCAGTCACGGGACAGCCCCTAGCACTGAAGCTTTCTTT.

CDR3 coding DNA: TGTGCCAGCAGCACTCCTGCTGGCGGGGGGAGCTACGAGCAGTACTTC. Protein product: CASSTPAGGGSYEQYF. The chain carries TRBV7-2 and TRBJ2-7; 8 bases map to TRBD2. Germline V gene lookup returns CDR1 SGHTA and CDR2 FQGNSA. This CDR3 is 16 amino acids long. V was pared by 5 bases and J by 3 bases, with 12 bases of the junction left unmatched.

This rearrangement joins TRBV6-6 to TRBJ2-5; the D is unclear. CDR3 length equals 13 residues. Germline V gene data show CDR1 as MNHNY and CDR2 as SVGAGI (reference sequence). The ends were cut back, 2 bases at V and 4 bases at J, with 8 bases in the middle. CDR3 sequence: CASSYGLAETQYF. Here the CDR3 DNA reads TGTGCCAGCAGTTACGGGCTGGCAGAGACCCAGTACTTC.

The CDR3 DNA is TGTGCCGTAGCGGCCGGCGGCTACAATGAGCAGTTCTTC. Its protein is CAVAAGGYNEQFF. The V call is TRBV28, the J call TRBJ2-1, with a weak D call TRBD2 (6 bases). The germline V and J ends were trimmed by 11 bases and 3 bases, with 14 bases remaining between them. Germline V CDR1 and CDR2: MDHEN, SYDVKM. The CDR3 has 13 amino acids.

The chain employs TRBV9 and TRBJ2-3; the match to TRBD2 covers 8 bases. CDR3 length: 17 amino acids. Germline CDR1 SGDLS, CDR2 YYNGEE. Trimming at V came to 0 bases and at J to 2 bases, leaving 8 bases not matched to a gene. CDR3 sequence (DNA): TGTGCCAGCAGCGTAGCGGAGGGACTAGACCTCACAGATACGCAGTATTTT. This gives the protein CASSVAEGLDLTDTQYF.

This clone was detected only once. The chain couples TRBV4-3 to TRBJ1-5; a weak D match, TRBD1 (6 bases). Trimming removed 0 bases at V and 2 bases at J, with 11 bases between. This CDR3 contains 16 residues. CDR1 LGHNA and CDR2 YSLEER come from the germline V gene. DNA of the CDR3: TGCGCCAGCAGCCAAGACATCAGGGGAGGCAATCAGCCCCAGCATTTT. This encodes CASSQDIRGGNQPQHF.